A selection of T cell receptor beta chains follows, all from one sample in a study of regulatory T cells in long-lasting Graves disease. In TCRdb, the multiplex PCR reads were re-called with MiXCR into one record per CDR3 protein. The table records roughly 360,000 distinct CDR3 sequences, approximately 10% of them present only once. This sample also belongs to another study, concerning T cells in Graves' hyperthyroidism and ophthalmopathy.

The sequences come from peripheral blood mononuclear cells (PBMCs), collected at new diagnosis, from a patient treated with antithyroid drugs. The receptors come from a woman under 30 with Graves disease. The CDR3 runs from the conserved cysteine through the conserved F or W. D genes are given only for firm matches. Rows may omit the clone size; those that give it use once, few, many or a size class.

v_gene: TRBV6-2/TRBV6-3
abundance: many
d_gene: NA
j_gene: TRBJ2-2
CDR3nt: TGTGCCAGCAGTTACCGGGCCACCGGGGAGCTGTTTTTT
CDR3aa: CASSYRATGELFF

v_gene: TRBV28
abundance: NA
d_gene: TRBD2
j_gene: TRBJ2-7
CDR3nt: TGTGCCAGCAGTGAAGCGGGAGGGCTCGACTACGAGCAGTACTTC
CDR3aa: CASSEAGGLDYEQYF

v_gene: TRBV9
abundance: many
d_gene: TRBD1
j_gene: TRBJ2-3
CDR3nt: TGTGCCAGCAGCGTCCAATTGACAGGGTATCCAGATACGCAGTATTTT
CDR3aa: CASSVQLTGYPDTQYF

v_gene: TRBV3-1
abundance: many
d_gene: NA
j_gene: TRBJ1-1
CDR3nt: TGTGCCAGCAGCTGGGGAGGCGACGAAGCTTTCTTT
CDR3aa: CASSWGGDEAFF

v_gene: TRBV6-1
abundance: many
d_gene: NA
j_gene: TRBJ1-1
CDR3nt: TGTGCCACCGGGGACTCTTCCCCTCCTGAAGCTTTCTTT
CDR3aa: CATGDSSPPEAFF

v_gene: TRBV27
abundance: NA
d_gene: TRBD1
j_gene: TRBJ1-1
CDR3nt: TGTGCCAGCAGTCCAGACAGGGTTGACACTGAAGCTTTCTTT
CDR3aa: CASSPDRVDTEAFF

v_gene: TRBV28
abundance: NA
d_gene: NA
j_gene: TRBJ2-1
CDR3nt: TGTGCCAGCAGAAATGAGCAGTTCTTC
CDR3aa: CASRNEQFF

v_gene: TRBV28
abundance: many
d_gene: NA
j_gene: TRBJ2-2
CDR3nt: TGTGCCAGCCAAACAGGGCACACCGGGGAGCTGTTTTTT
CDR3aa: CASQTGHTGELFF

v_gene: TRBV20-1
abundance: many
d_gene: TRBD2
j_gene: TRBJ2-2
CDR3nt: TGCAGTGCCCGGACCGTACTAGCGGGGACCGCGAACACCGGGGAGCTGTTTTTT
CDR3aa: CSARTVLAGTANTGELFF

v_gene: TRBV7-2
abundance: many
d_gene: TRBD1
j_gene: TRBJ1-2
CDR3nt: TGTGCCAGCAGCCGGGACAGGGATCACGGCTACACCTTC
CDR3aa: CASSRDRDHGYTF

v_gene: TRBV28
abundance: few
d_gene: NA
j_gene: TRBJ2-3
CDR3nt: TGTGCCAGCACCTCCTATGGCGGGGTGAAAACAGATACGCAGTATTTT
CDR3aa: CASTSYGGVKTDTQYF

v_gene: TRBV19
abundance: NA
d_gene: NA
j_gene: TRBJ2-1
CDR3nt: TGTGCCAGTAGTATTGACGGCAGCTCCTACAATGAGCAGTTCTTC
CDR3aa: CASSIDGSSYNEQFF

v_gene: TRBV6-1
abundance: many
d_gene: NA
j_gene: TRBJ1-1
CDR3nt: TGTGCCAGCAGTGAAAAACGGAGGGGGAACACTGAAGCTTTCTTT
CDR3aa: CASSEKRRGNTEAFF

v_gene: TRBV11-2
abundance: many
d_gene: NA
j_gene: TRBJ2-7
CDR3nt: TGTGCCAGCAGCTTACGTAGACAGACCTACGAGCAGTACTTC
CDR3aa: CASSLRRQTYEQYF